This record covers a single TCR beta chain. Its target is unknown. An end of the junction differs from the germline gene, which may be a read error. 60 Vbeta and 13 Jbeta primers were used in PCR. TCRdb's copy holds only in-frame clones and misses some; the assay was immunoSEQ multiplex PCR. This sample's table has fewer than 150,000 clones. This sample stems from a study of cytomegalovirus exposure and HLA in healthy donors. General study findings and limits: Listed as cytomegalovirus-associated were over 150 TCR beta chains. Being indistinguishable, some V segments were excluded, TRBV6-2 and TRBV6-3 among them.

The CDR3 covers 11 residues. CDR1 is MDHEN and CDR2 is SYDVKM in the germline V gene. The receptor was derived from a woman in her sixties or seventies in good health and CMV-seronegative. This chain connects TRBV28 to TRBJ2-7, with D possibly matching TRBD2 (5 bases). What was sequenced was PBMCs. CDR3 sequence: CASRGLSSGGF. DNA of the CDR3: TGTGCCAGCAGAGGACTGTCCTCAGGTGGCTTC.